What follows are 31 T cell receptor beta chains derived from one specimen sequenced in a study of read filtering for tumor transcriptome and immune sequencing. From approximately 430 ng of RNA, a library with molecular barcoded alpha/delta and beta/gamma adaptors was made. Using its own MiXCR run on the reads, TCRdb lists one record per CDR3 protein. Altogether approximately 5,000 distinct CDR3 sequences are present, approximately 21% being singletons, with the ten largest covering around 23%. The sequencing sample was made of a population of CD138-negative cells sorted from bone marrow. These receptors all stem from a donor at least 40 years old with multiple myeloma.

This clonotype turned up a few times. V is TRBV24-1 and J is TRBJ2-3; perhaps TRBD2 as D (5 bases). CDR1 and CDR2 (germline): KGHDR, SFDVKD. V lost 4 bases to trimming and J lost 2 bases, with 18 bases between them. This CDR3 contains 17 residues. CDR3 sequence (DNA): TGTGCCACCAGTGACCCAAAGGCAACGGGATACACAGATACGCAGTATTTT. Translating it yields CATSDPKATGYTDTQYF.

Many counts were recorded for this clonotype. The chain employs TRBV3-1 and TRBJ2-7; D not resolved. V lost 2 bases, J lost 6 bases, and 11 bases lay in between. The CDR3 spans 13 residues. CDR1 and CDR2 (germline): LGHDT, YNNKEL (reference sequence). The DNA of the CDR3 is TGTGCCAGCAGCCAACATCTGTCTGCCGAGCAGTACTTC. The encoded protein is CASSQHLSAEQYF.

CDR3 sequence (DNA): TGTGCCAGCAGTGCTGGCGAGACAGCACACCAAGAGACCCAGTACTTC. This encodes CASSAGETAHQETQYF. The rearrangement links TRBV25-1 to TRBJ2-5; D is perhaps TRBD1 (5 bases). The CDR3 is 16 amino acids. Per the germline V gene, CDR1 is MGHDK and CDR2 is SYGVNS. The V gene lost 4 bases and the J gene lost 0 bases, with 15 bases spanning the gap.

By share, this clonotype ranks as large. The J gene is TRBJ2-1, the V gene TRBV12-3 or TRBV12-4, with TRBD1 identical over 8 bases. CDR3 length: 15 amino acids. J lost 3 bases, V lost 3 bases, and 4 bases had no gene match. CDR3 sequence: CASSFPGGDYNEQFF. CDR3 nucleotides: TGTGCCAGCAGTTTCCCAGGGGGCGACTACAATGAGCAGTTCTTC.

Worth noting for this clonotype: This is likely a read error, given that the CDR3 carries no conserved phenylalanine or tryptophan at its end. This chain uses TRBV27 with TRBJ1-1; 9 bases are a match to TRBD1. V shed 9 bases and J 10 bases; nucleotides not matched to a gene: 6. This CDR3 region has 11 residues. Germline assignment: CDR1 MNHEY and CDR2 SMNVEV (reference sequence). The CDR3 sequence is CASTGGVGAFL. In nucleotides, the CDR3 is TGTGCCAGTACAGGGGGCGTGGGAGCTTTCTTG.

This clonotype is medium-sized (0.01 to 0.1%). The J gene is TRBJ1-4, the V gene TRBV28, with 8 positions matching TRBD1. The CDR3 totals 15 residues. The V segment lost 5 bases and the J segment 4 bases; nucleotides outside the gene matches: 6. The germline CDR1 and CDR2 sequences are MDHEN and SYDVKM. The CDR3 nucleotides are TGTGCCAGCAGTCGTGGGACAGGCAGTAATGAAAAACTGTTTTTT. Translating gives CASSRGTGSNEKLFF.

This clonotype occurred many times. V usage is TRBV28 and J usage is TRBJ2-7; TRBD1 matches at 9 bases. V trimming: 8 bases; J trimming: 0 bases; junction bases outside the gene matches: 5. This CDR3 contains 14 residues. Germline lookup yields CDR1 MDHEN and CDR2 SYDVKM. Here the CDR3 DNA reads TGTGCCAGCGGTACGGACAGGGGCTCCTACGAGCAGTACTTC. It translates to CASGTDRGSYEQYF.

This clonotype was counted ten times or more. The CDR3 DNA sequence: TGTGCCAGCAGCTTAAGGGCAGGAGGAGAGACCCAGTACTTC. The encoded protein is CASSLRAGGETQYF. The chain combines TRBV7-2 with TRBJ2-5; D perhaps matches TRBD2 (5 bases). From germline, CDR1 is SGHTA and CDR2 FQGNSA. The CDR3 runs 14 residues. Trimming removed 2 bases from V and 4 bases from J, with 11 bases in between.

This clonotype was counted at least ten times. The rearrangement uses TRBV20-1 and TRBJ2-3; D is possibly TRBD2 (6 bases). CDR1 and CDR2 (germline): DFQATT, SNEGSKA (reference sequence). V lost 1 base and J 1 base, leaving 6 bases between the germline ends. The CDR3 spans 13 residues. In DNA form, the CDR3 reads TGCAGTGCTAGAGCTAGCGGCACAGATACGCAGTATTTT. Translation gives CSARASGTDTQYF.

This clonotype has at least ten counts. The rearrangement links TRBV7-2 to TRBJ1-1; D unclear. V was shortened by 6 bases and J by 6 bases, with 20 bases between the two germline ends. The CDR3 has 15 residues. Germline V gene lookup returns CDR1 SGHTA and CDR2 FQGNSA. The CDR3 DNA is TGTGCCAGCAGTGGACTGCCGAATCTTCAAGCTGAAGCTTTCTTT. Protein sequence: CASSGLPNLQAEAFF.

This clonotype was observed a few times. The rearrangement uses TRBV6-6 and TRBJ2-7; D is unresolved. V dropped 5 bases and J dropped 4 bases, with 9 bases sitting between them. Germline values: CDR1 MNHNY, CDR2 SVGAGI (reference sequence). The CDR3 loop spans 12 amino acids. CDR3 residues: CASSRSPYEQYF. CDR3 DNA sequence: TGTGCCAGCAGTCGGTCACCGTACGAGCAGTACTTC.

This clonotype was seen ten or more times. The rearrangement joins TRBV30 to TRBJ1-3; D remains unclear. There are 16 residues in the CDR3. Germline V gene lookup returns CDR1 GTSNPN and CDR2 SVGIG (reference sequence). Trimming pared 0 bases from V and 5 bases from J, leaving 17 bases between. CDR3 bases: TGTGCCTGGAGTGTACTTGCCTCGGAGGCCCGAAACACCATATATTTT. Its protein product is CAWSVLASEARNTIYF.

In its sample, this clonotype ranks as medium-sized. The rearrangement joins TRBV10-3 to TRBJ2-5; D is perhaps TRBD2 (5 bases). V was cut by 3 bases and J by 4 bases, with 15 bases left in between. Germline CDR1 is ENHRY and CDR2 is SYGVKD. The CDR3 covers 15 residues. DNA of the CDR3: TGTGCCATCAGTGAAGGTCAGAGCGGCGCAGAGACCCAGTACTTC. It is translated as CAISEGQSGAETQYF.

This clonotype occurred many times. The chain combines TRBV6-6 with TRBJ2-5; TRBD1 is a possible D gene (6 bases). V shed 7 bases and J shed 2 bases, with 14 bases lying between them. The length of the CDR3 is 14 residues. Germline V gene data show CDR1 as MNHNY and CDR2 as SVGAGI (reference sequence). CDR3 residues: CASTNRVKQETQYF. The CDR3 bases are TGTGCCAGCACCAACAGGGTAAAGCAAGAGACCCAGTACTTC.

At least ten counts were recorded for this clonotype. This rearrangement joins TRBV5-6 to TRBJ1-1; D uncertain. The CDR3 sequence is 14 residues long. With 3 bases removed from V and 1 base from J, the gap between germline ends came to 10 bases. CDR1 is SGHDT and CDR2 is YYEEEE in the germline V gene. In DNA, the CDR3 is TGTGCCAGCAGCTGGGGAGGAGAGAACACTGAAGCTTTCTTT. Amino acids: CASSWGGENTEAFF. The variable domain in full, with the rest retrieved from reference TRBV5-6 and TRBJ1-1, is DAGVTQSPTHLIKTRGQQVTLRCSPKSGHDTVSWYQQALGQGPQFIFQYYEEEERQRGNFPDRFSGHQFPNYSSELNVNALLLGDSALYLCASSWGGENTEAFFGQGTRLTVV.

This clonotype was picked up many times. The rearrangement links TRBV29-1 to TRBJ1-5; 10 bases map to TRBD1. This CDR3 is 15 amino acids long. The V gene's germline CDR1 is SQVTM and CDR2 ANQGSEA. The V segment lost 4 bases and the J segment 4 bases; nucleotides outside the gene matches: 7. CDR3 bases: TGCAGCGTTGCTTCGGGACAGGGGCTAAATCAGCCCCAGCATTTT. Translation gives CSVASGQGLNQPQHF.

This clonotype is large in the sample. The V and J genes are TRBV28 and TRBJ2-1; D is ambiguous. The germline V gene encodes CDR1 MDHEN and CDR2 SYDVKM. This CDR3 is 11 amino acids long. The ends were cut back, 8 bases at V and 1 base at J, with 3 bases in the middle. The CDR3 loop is CASGSYNEQFF. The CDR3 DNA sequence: TGTGCCAGCGGGTCCTACAATGAGCAGTTCTTC.

CDR3: CASSYFIIARTDTQYF. CDR3 coding DNA: TGTGCCAGCAGTTACTTCATTATCGCGCGCACAGATACGCAGTATTTT. The gene calls are TRBV6-6 and TRBJ2-3; D remains unclear. V was shortened by 1 base and J by 1 base, with 12 bases between the two germline ends. Germline V gene sequence: CDR1 MNHNY, CDR2 SVGAGI (reference sequence). The CDR3 has 16 amino acids.

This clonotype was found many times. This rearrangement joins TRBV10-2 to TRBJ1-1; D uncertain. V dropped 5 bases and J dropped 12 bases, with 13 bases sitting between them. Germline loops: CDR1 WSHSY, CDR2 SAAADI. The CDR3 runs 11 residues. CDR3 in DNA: TGCGCCAGCAGTCATAACCCCGTAACTTTCTTT. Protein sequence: CASSHNPVTFF.

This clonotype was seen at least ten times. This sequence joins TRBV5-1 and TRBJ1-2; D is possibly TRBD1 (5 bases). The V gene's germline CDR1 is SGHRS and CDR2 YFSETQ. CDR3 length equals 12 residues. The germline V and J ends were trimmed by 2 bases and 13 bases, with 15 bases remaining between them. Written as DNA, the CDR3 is TGCGCCAGCAGCTTTGGTAGTGAGGGGCCCACCTTC. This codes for CASSFGSEGPTF.

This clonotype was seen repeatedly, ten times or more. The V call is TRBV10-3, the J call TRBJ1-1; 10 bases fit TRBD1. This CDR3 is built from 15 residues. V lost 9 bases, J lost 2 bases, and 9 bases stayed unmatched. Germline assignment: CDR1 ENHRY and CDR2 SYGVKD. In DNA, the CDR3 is TGTGCCATTTGGGACAGGGGTGGGAAAAACACTGAAGCTTTCTTT. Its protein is CAIWDRGGKNTEAFF.

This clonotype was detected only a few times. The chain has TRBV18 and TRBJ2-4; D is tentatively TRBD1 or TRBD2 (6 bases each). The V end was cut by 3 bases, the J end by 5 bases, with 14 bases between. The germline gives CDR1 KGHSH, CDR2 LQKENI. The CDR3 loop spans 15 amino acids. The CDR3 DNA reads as TGTGCCAGCTCACCGGAGGAGGGGGTCCAAAACATTCAGTACTTC. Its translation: CASSPEEGVQNIQYF.

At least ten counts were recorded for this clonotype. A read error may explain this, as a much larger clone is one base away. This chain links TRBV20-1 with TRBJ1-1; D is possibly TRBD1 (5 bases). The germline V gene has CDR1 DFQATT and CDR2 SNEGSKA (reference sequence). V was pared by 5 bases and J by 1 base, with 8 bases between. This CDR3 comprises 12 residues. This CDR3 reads CSAGTRNTEAFF. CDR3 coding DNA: TGCAGTGCTGGGACGAGGAACACTGAAGCTTTCTTT.

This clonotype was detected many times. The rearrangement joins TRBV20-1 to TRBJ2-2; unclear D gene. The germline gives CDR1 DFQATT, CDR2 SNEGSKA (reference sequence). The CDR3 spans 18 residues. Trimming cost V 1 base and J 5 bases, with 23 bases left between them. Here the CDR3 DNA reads TGCAGTGCTAGAGGTCCTCAGTTTGGGTCTCGAAGAACCGGGGAGCTGTTTTTT. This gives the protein CSARGPQFGSRRTGELFF.

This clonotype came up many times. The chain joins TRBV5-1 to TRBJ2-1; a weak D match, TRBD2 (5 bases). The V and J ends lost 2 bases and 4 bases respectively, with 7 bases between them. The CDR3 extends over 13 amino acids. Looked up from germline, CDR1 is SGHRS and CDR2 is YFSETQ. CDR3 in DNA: TGCGCCAGCAGCTTCGGGGTATACAATGAGCAGTTCTTC. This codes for CASSFGVYNEQFF.

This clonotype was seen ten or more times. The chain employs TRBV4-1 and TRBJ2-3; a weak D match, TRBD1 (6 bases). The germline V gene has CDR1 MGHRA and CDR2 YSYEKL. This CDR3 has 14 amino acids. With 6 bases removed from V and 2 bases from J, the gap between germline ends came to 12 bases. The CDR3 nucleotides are TGCGCCAGCAGGCCCGGACAGCCCACAGATACGCAGTATTTT. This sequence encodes CASRPGQPTDTQYF.

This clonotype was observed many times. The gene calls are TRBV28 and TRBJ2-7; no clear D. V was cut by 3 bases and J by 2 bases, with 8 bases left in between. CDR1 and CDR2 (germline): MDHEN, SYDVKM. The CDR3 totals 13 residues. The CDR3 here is CASSLPATYEQYF. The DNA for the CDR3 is TGTGCCAGCAGTTTGCCTGCCACCTACGAGCAGTACTTC.

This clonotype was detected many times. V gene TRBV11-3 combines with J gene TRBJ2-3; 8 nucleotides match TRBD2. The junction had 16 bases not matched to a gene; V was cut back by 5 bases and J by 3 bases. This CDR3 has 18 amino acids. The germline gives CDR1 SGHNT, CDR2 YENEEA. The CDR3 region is CASSHRGSGRGLTDTQYF. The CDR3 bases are TGTGCCAGCAGCCACCGCGGGAGCGGGAGAGGATTGACAGATACGCAGTATTTT.

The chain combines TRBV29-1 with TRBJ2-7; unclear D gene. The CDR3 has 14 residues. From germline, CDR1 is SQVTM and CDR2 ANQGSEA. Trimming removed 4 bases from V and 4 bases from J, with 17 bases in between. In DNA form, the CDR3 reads TGCAGCGTTGCCACTTTGGGTGCCACTTACGAGCAGTACTTC. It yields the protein CSVATLGATYEQYF.

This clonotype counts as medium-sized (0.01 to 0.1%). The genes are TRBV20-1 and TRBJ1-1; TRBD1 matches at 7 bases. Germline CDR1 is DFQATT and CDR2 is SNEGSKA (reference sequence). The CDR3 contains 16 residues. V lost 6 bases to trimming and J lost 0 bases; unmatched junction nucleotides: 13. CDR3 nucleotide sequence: TGCAGTGCCTACAAAGGGGGCGAAGGGATGAACACTGAAGCTTTCTTT. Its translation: CSAYKGGEGMNTEAFF.

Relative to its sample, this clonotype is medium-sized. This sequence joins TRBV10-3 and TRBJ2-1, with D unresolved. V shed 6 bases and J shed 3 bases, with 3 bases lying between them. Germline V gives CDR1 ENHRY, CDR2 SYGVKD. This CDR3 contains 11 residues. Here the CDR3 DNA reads TGTGCCATCAGGAACTACAATGAGCAGTTCTTC. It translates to CAIRNYNEQFF.